This entry lists 20 T cell receptor beta chains sequenced from one sample in a study of blood T cell repertoires in COVID-19. Sequenced by immunoSEQ multiplex PCR; TCRdb stores in-frame clones only, minus some. The table records roughly 140,000 clones, roughly 87% of them present only once. The sample taken for sequencing was peripheral blood. Every receptor here comes from a man in his 70s with acute or convalescent COVID-19.

This clone has only one observation. This chain joins TRBV5-1 and TRBJ1-3; D is perhaps TRBD1 (5 bases). V lost 4 bases and J lost 4, with 12 bases in between. Germline CDR1 and CDR2: SGHRS and YFSETQ. The CDR3 extends over 14 amino acids. The CDR3 nucleotides read TGCGCCAGCAGCCAGCAGGGTGCCGGAAACACCATATATTTT. Its protein is CASSQQGAGNTIYF.

The rearrangement links TRBV4-1 to TRBJ1-5; a weak D match, TRBD1 (6 bases). The germline V gene encodes CDR1 MGHRA and CDR2 YSYEKL. The ends were cut back, 0 bases at V and 1 base at J, with 10 bases in the middle. This CDR3 is built from 16 residues. The CDR3 loop reads CASSQEGAGSNQPQHF. The CDR3 region has the DNA TGCGCCAGCAGCCAAGAGGGGGCCGGGAGCAATCAGCCCCAGCATTTT.

J is TRBJ2-1 and V is TRBV28, with TRBD1 matching 9 bases. The CDR3 runs to 14 residues. The ends lost 8 bases at V and 7 bases at J; junction bases unmatched: 9. Germline-derived CDR1 and CDR2 are MDHEN and SYDVKM. The CDR3 DNA follows: TGTGCCAGCCAGGGACAGGGAGAACCGAATGAGCAGTTCTTC. Protein: CASQGQGEPNEQFF.

V gene TRBV5-4 combines with J gene TRBJ2-3; possible D gene TRBD2, 5 bases. V was pared by 4 bases and J by 2 bases, with 8 bases between. Germline-derived CDR1 and CDR2 are SGHNT and YYREEE (reference sequence). CDR3 size: 13 residues. The chain's CDR3 is CASSPGYTDTQYF. The CDR3 nucleotides read TGTGCCAGCAGCCCGGGGTACACAGATACGCAGTATTTT.

The chain has TRBV5-1 and TRBJ1-1, with 10 positions matching TRBD1. The CDR3 is 17 residues long. In germline, CDR1 is SGHRS, CDR2 YFSETQ. V shed 3 bases and J 3 bases; nucleotides not matched to a gene: 11. Written as DNA, the CDR3 is TGCGCCAGCAGCTCAATTCCGGGACAGGGGCGATACACTGAAGCTTTCTTT. Protein: CASSSIPGQGRYTEAFF.

The J gene is TRBJ1-4, the V gene TRBV19; D is unresolved. V was shortened by 2 bases and J by 5 bases, with 15 bases between the two germline ends. The germline V gene has CDR1 LNHDA and CDR2 SQIVND (reference sequence). The CDR3 is made up of 16 amino acids. Here the CDR3 DNA reads TGTGCCAGTAGTATAAATGGCCAGACGGGGAATGAAAAACTGTTTTTT. Translation: CASSINGQTGNEKLFF. Variable domain in full (rest from reference TRBV19 and TRBJ1-4): DGGITQSPKYLFRKEGQNVTLSCEQNLNHDAMYWYRQDPGQGLRLIYYSQIVNDFQKGDIAEGYSVSREKKESFPLTVTSAQKNPTAFYLCASSINGQTGNEKLFFGSGTQLSVL.

The rearrangement joins TRBV2 to TRBJ2-5; no clear D gene. The V gene's germline CDR1 is SNHLY and CDR2 FYNNEI. The CDR3 consists of 13 residues. V was pared by 3 bases and J by 5 bases, with 10 bases between. The CDR3 protein is CASSDQARETQYF. In DNA, the CDR3 is TGTGCCAGCAGTGATCAGGCCCGTGAGACCCAGTACTTC.

The chain links TRBV7-9 to TRBJ1-4; 7 nucleotides agree with TRBD1. The V segment lost 5 bases and the J segment 7 bases; nucleotides outside the gene matches: 10. CDR1 SEHNR and CDR2 FQNEAQ come from the germline V gene (reference sequence). The CDR3 is 15 amino acids. The CDR3 sequence: CASSGRQGPIEKLFF. CDR3 nucleotides: TGTGCCAGCAGCGGACGACAGGGTCCGATTGAAAAACTGTTTTTT.

The chain employs TRBV11-2 and TRBJ2-6; D ambiguous. V lost 5 bases, J lost 4 bases, and 12 bases lay in between. From germline, CDR1 is SGHAT and CDR2 FQNNGV. The CDR3 is 15 amino acids. CDR3 region: CASSRELSGANVLTF. CDR3 in DNA: TGTGCCAGCAGCCGAGAACTATCCGGGGCCAACGTCCTGACTTTC. Full variable domain (missing parts from reference TRBV11-2 and TRBJ2-6): EAGVAQSPRYKIIEKRQSVAFWCNPISGHATLYWYQQILGQGPKLLIQFQNNGVVDDSQLPKDRFSAERLKGVDSTLKIQPAKLEDSAVYLCASSRELSGANVLTFGAGSRLTVL.

The chain recombines TRBV7-2 with TRBJ2-7; possible D gene TRBD2, 6 bases. The CDR3 totals 14 residues. Per germline, CDR1 SGHTA and CDR2 FQGNSA. V lost 0 bases and J 2 bases, leaving 8 bases between the germline ends. The CDR3 region is CASSLAPGAYEQYF. CDR3 DNA sequence: TGTGCCAGCAGCTTAGCCCCGGGGGCCTACGAGCAGTACTTC.

The genes are TRBV15 and TRBJ1-4; D uncertain. This CDR3 comprises 20 residues. The V end lost 0 bases, the J end lost 4 bases, and 24 bases lay between the germline ends. Germline-derived CDR1 and CDR2 are LNHNV and YYDKDF (reference sequence). In DNA, the CDR3 is TGTGCCACCAGCAGAGATCGGGGATCCCTCTACCGTGGTCTTAATGAAAAACTGTTTTTT. Protein: CATSRDRGSLYRGLNEKLFF.

The chain carries TRBV5-1 and TRBJ2-2, with 15 nucleotides matching TRBD2. The germline CDR1 and CDR2 sequences are SGHRS and YFSETQ. V gave up 2 bases and J gave up 6 bases; unmatched junction bases: 5. The CDR3 has 17 amino acids. CDR3 region: CASSLRTSGGAPGELFF. In DNA, the CDR3 is TGCGCCAGCAGCTTACGGACTAGCGGGGGGGCTCCCGGGGAGCTGTTTTTT.

This chain joins TRBV15 and TRBJ1-1; D is perhaps TRBD1 (5 bases). Germline CDR1 is LNHNV and CDR2 is YYDKDF (reference sequence). The CDR3 runs 15 residues. V shed 1 base and J shed 5 bases, with 14 bases lying between them. CDR3 sequence (DNA): TGTGCCACCAGCAGAGGGTGGGGGGGAAGTACTGAAGCTTTCTTT. Residues: CATSRGWGGSTEAFF.

The chain joins TRBV30 to TRBJ1-2, with 9 bases identical to TRBD1. V lost 7 bases and J lost 9; bases outside the gene matches: 9. Germline values: CDR1 GTSNPN, CDR2 SVGIG (reference sequence). The CDR3 is 12 amino acids. The CDR3 DNA is TGTGCCTTCAACAGGGGGCTGGGAAGCTACACCTTC. Protein sequence: CAFNRGLGSYTF.

This sequence joins TRBV2 and TRBJ1-4; no reliable D call. With 7 bases removed from V and 3 bases from J, the gap between germline ends came to 15 bases. The CDR3 extends over 15 amino acids. Germline V gene data show CDR1 as SNHLY and CDR2 as FYNNEI. In nucleotides, the CDR3 is TGTGCCAGCAAGAGGGAGGGCAGCCCTAATGAAAAACTGTTTTTT. Encoded protein: CASKREGSPNEKLFF.

The V call is TRBV29-1, the J call TRBJ2-3; weak D call: TRBD2 (6 bases). The V gene lost 3 bases and the J gene lost 0 bases, with 10 bases spanning the gap. The CDR3 is made up of 14 amino acids. Per the germline V gene, CDR1 is SQVTM and CDR2 is ANQGSEA. The CDR3 DNA follows: TGCAGCGTTGAGGGACTTACAAGCACAGATACGCAGTATTTT. It encodes CSVEGLTSTDTQYF.

The chain joins TRBV5-1 to TRBJ1-3, with 9 positions matching TRBD1. Germline assignment: CDR1 SGHRS and CDR2 YFSETQ. With V trimmed by 4 bases and J by 7 bases, 6 bases remained unmatched. The length of the CDR3 is 14 residues. The CDR3 DNA sequence: TGCGCCAGCAGCACGGGACAGGGTTTTAACACCATATATTTT. Protein product: CASSTGQGFNTIYF.

This clone was seen a single time. The CDR3 loop is CASSRWTGRTEAFF. CDR3 nucleotides: TGTGCCAGCAGCAGGTGGACAGGGCGGACTGAAGCTTTCTTT. The chain carries TRBV5-8 and TRBJ1-1; TRBD1 agrees at 8 bases. The trim removed 4 bases at V and 5 bases at J, leaving 7 bases unmatched. This CDR3 spans 14 amino acids. The germline V gene encodes CDR1 SGHTS and CDR2 YDEGEE.

The rearrangement joins TRBV4-2 to TRBJ2-2, with 12 positions matching TRBD1. Germline values: CDR1 LGHNA, CDR2 YNFKEQ. Losses at the gene ends were 3 bases for V and 3 bases for J; bases not matched to a gene: 5. This CDR3 is built from 17 residues. CDR3 nucleotides: TGTGCCAGCAGCCAGGAGGGACAGGGGGCCGACACCGGGGAGCTGTTTTTT. Its translation: CASSQEGQGADTGELFF.

The rearrangement links TRBV3-1 (or the pseudogene TRBV3-2) to TRBJ2-1, with 12 bases that match TRBD2. The CDR3 totals 13 residues. The germline V gene has CDR1 LGHDT and CDR2 YNNKEL (reference sequence). Trimming cost V 1 base and J 15 bases; bases outside gene matches: 4. The CDR3 here is CASSQGLGLAGFF. CDR3 DNA sequence: TGTGCCAGCAGCCAAGGCTTGGGACTAGCGGGGTTCTTC.